The entry that follows covers one TCR beta chain sequence. This entry is derived from a study of blood T cell repertoires in COVID-19. Whole-study context: Collection of acute and convalescent COVID-19 samples took place in the United States, Italy and Spain.

Measured with immunoSEQ multiplex PCR; TCRdb has only the in-frame clones, and not every one. The sample lists about 150,000 clones; roughly nine tenths were seen once. Germline V gene lookup returns CDR1 SEHNR and CDR2 FQNEAQ (reference sequence). The CDR3 is 15 residues long. V lost 8 bases to trimming and J lost 1 base, with 18 bases between them. This sequence joins TRBV7-9 and TRBJ2-7; a weak D match, TRBD2 (6 bases). The sample taken for sequencing was peripheral blood. This clonotype originated in a woman in her seventies with acute or convalescent COVID-19. This CDR3 is CASRGTQAGSYEQYF. CDR3 coding DNA: TGTGCCAGCCGGGGGACTCAAGCTGGGTCCTACGAGCAGTACTTC.